Below, 14 T cell receptor beta chains from the same sample are listed, as sequenced in a study of blood T cell repertoires in COVID-19. This table comes from immunoSEQ multiplex PCR, and its TCRdb copy is limited to in-frame clones, with some not included. The sample has about 70,000 clones, approximately 80% seen once; the top ten hold about 4.8%. Sequenced input: peripheral blood. Receptor source: a woman of 80 years or more with active or convalescent COVID-19.

J is TRBJ2-5 and V is TRBV2; 13 nucleotides line up with TRBD2. V gave up 5 bases and J gave up 5 bases; unmatched junction bases: 8. The CDR3 consists of 16 residues. In germline, CDR1 is SNHLY, CDR2 FYNNEI. The CDR3 region is CASSLRTSGSGETQYF. Written as DNA, the CDR3 is TGTGCCAGCAGTCTGAGGACTAGCGGGAGTGGGGAGACCCAGTACTTC. Variable domain in full (rest from reference TRBV2 and TRBJ2-5): EPEVTQTPSHQVTQMGQEVILRCVPISNHLYFYWYRQILGQKVEFLVSFYNNEISEKSEIFDDQFSVERPDGSNFTLKIRSTKLEDSAMYFCASSLRTSGSGETQYFGPGTRLLVL.

CDR3 nucleotides: TGCAGTGCTAGACCCGGGGAGACCCAGTACTTC. It is translated as CSARPGETQYF. The chain couples TRBV20-1 to TRBJ2-5; D remains unclear. V lost 2 bases and J 5 bases, leaving 6 bases between the germline ends. The length of the CDR3 is 11 residues. CDR1 is DFQATT, CDR2 SNEGSKA, per germline (reference sequence).

The chain links TRBV7-9 to TRBJ1-4; possibly TRBD1 for D (6 bases). Between the trimmed V and J ends, which lost 0 bases and 5 bases, there was a span of 19 bases. The CDR3 spans 18 residues. Germline CDR1 reads SEHNR; CDR2 reads FQNEAQ (reference sequence). In DNA form, the CDR3 reads TGTGCCAGCAGCTTAGCGGCCGGGACACTTACTCCAAATGAAAAACTGTTTTTT. It translates to CASSLAAGTLTPNEKLFF.

The chain couples TRBV28 to TRBJ1-1, with 7 bases fitting TRBD1. This CDR3 has 14 amino acids. CDR1 and CDR2 from the germline V gene are MDHEN and SYDVKM. V dropped 2 bases and J dropped 5; count of bases not matched to a gene: 5. This CDR3 is CASSLKGAWTEAFF. The CDR3 DNA reads as TGTGCCAGCAGTTTAAAGGGGGCGTGGACTGAAGCTTTCTTT.

This chain uses TRBV4-3 with TRBJ2-3, with 11 nucleotides matching TRBD2. This CDR3 has 17 amino acids. After removal of 2 bases from V and 4 bases from J, the junction contained 8 bases not matched to a gene. CDR1 is LGHNA and CDR2 is YSLEER in the germline V gene. For the CDR3, the DNA is TGCGCCAGCAGCCAATTACAAACTAGCGGGAGATCAGATACGCAGTATTTT. As protein: CASSQLQTSGRSDTQYF.

The chain joins TRBV7-9 to TRBJ2-7, with D tentatively TRBD2 (6 bases). CDR3 length: 17 amino acids. Trimming cost V 4 bases and J 4 bases, with 23 bases left between them. CDR1 is SEHNR and CDR2 is FQNEAQ in the germline V gene (reference sequence). The CDR3 spells CASSSNSYRDFQYEQYF. The CDR3 DNA is TGTGCCAGCAGCTCGAACTCTTACCGGGACTTTCAATACGAGCAGTACTTC.

In DNA, the CDR3 is TGTGCCAGCAGCAACATAACTACAGGGGTAACGGTAGACAATGAGCAGTTCTTC. Encoded protein: CASSNITTGVTVDNEQFF. The rearrangement links TRBV5-6 to TRBJ2-1; 7 positions agree with TRBD1. Germline V gene sequence: CDR1 SGHDT, CDR2 YYEEEE. V shed 4 bases and J 5 bases; nucleotides not matched to a gene: 18. The CDR3 is 18 amino acids.

DNA of the CDR3: TGTGCCAGCAGTGAAGAGAGGGAAGGAGGTGGCTACACCTTC. This gives the protein CASSEEREGGGYTF. The genes are TRBV2 and TRBJ1-2, with unresolved D. Germline CDR1 and CDR2: SNHLY and FYNNEI. Trimming removed 1 base from V and 7 bases from J, with 13 bases in between. The CDR3 extends over 14 amino acids.

The rearrangement joins TRBV3-1 (or the pseudogene TRBV3-2) to TRBJ1-1, with 7 bases aligning to TRBD1. Looked up from germline, CDR1 is LGHDT and CDR2 is YNNKEL (reference sequence). The CDR3 runs to 15 residues. V shed 4 bases and J 0 bases; nucleotides not matched to a gene: 5. This chain's CDR3 is CASSPATGLNTEAFF. DNA for the CDR3: TGTGCCAGCAGCCCTGCGACAGGGCTGAACACTGAAGCTTTCTTT.

In nucleotides, the CDR3 is TGTGCCAGCAGCCAGGGTGGTAGAAACACCATATATTTT. This translates into CASSQGGRNTIYF. The rearrangement uses TRBV6-6 and TRBJ1-3; TRBD1 might be the D (5 bases). Germline CDR1 is MNHNY and CDR2 is SVGAGI (reference sequence). The CDR3 loop spans 13 amino acids. V gave up 6 bases and J gave up 5 bases, with 11 bases separating them.

The V gene is TRBV2, the J gene TRBJ2-1; 13 bases line up with TRBD2. The CDR3 loop spans 15 amino acids. Trimming took 7 bases from V and 5 from J; bases not matched to a gene: 5. CDR1 SNHLY and CDR2 FYNNEI come from the germline V gene. CDR3 protein: CASTLGLAGDNEQFF. CDR3 bases: TGTGCCAGCACCCTCGGACTAGCGGGGGACAATGAGCAGTTCTTC.

DNA of the CDR3: TGCGCCAGCAGTCCAACTCAGGGTGTTAACTATGGCTACACCTTC. The encoded protein is CASSPTQGVNYGYTF. The gene calls are TRBV4-1 and TRBJ1-2; D is possibly TRBD1 (5 bases). The germline gives CDR1 MGHRA, CDR2 YSYEKL. The CDR3 loop spans 15 amino acids. The germline V and J ends were trimmed by 6 bases and 1 base, with 15 bases remaining between them.

The rearrangement links TRBV27 to TRBJ2-3; 7 bases match TRBD1. V dropped 5 bases and J dropped 4; count of bases not matched to a gene: 6. CDR1 and CDR2 (germline): MNHEY, SMNVEV (reference sequence). The CDR3 extends over 14 amino acids. DNA of the CDR3: TGTGCCAGCAGTCCCCGACAGGGATCAGATACGCAGTATTTT. Residues: CASSPRQGSDTQYF.

The V gene is TRBV12-3 or TRBV12-4, the J gene TRBJ2-7; D is possibly TRBD1 (5 bases). Trimming stripped 3 bases from V and 3 bases from J, with 9 bases between. This CDR3 contains 13 residues. CDR3 in amino acids: CASSFRTSYEQYF. CDR3 in DNA: TGTGCCAGCAGTTTTAGGACAAGCTACGAGCAGTACTTC.